Listed below are T cell receptor beta chains from one sample, sequenced in a study of memory CD4+ T cells and cytomegalovirus serostatus. The data were produced by immunoSEQ multiplex PCR, yet TCRdb's version contains in-frame clones alone and is incomplete. Of over 40,000 clones listed, roughly 79% are singletons. Sequences were obtained from memory CD4+ T cells from blood. The origin of the receptors is an adult in good health and CMV-seronegative. The CDR3 runs from the conserved cysteine through the conserved F or W. D genes are given only for firm matches. Clone size appears in some rows only: once, few, many, or a class for an expanded clone.

V: TRBV27
size: once
D: NA
length: 15
J: TRBJ1-4
DNA: TGTGCCAGCAGAAAACAGGGAGGGGGTGGGGAAAAACTGTTTTTT
CDR3: CASRKQGGGGEKLFF

V: TRBV2
size: few
D: NA
length: 11
J: TRBJ1-2
DNA: TGTGCCAGCAGTGAATCCAGGGGCTACACCTTC
CDR3: CASSESRGYTF

V: TRBV19
size: few
D: NA
length: 16
J: TRBJ2-3
DNA: TGTGCCAGTAGTGCCCTTGTGGGTGGTGGCACAGATACGCAGTATTTT
CDR3: CASSALVGGGTDTQYF

V: TRBV2
size: NA
D: NA
length: 16
J: TRBJ1-3
DNA: TGTGCCAGCAGTGAGGCAGGGGATCTCTCTGGAAACACCATATATTTT
CDR3: CASSEAGDLSGNTIYF

V: TRBV2
size: NA
D: NA
length: 11
J: TRBJ2-1
DNA: TGTGCCAGCAGTTTCTACAATGAGCAGTTCTTC
CDR3: CASSFYNEQFF

V: TRBV6-5
size: NA
D: TRBD1
length: 15
J: TRBJ1-2
DNA: TGTGCCAGCAGGAAAGGGGGCCAGGGGGGGTATGGCTACACCTTC
CDR3: CASRKGGQGGYGYTF

V: TRBV5-1
size: NA
D: NA
length: 15
J: TRBJ2-6
DNA: TGCGCCAGCAGCCCAACCATCTCTGGGGCCAACGTCCTGACTTTC
CDR3: CASSPTISGANVLTF

V: TRBV7-9
size: NA
D: NA
length: 15
J: TRBJ1-1
DNA: TGTGCCACCTCGAGAAAGGACGACCCTGACACTGAAGCTTTCTTT
CDR3: CATSRKDDPDTEAFF

V: TRBV19
size: once
D: NA
length: 11
J: TRBJ1-2
DNA: TGTGCCAGTAGTACGGACTATGGCTACACCTTC
CDR3: CASSTDYGYTF

V: TRBV7-2
size: NA
D: NA
length: 16
J: TRBJ1-6
DNA: TGTGCCAGCAGCTTAGAGGGATTAGGGGATAATTCACCCCTCCACTTT
CDR3: CASSLEGLGDNSPLHF

V: TRBV11-2
size: once
D: TRBD1
length: 15
J: TRBJ1-5
DNA: TGTGCCAGCAGCTTAGATCAGGGGGGCGGTCAGCCCCAGCATTTT
CDR3: CASSLDQGGGQPQHF

V: TRBV10-1
size: NA
D: TRBD1
length: 15
J: TRBJ2-7
DNA: TGCGCCAGCAGTGACAACCGGGACAGGTTTTACGAGCAGTACTTC
CDR3: CASSDNRDRFYEQYF

V: TRBV6-1
size: NA
D: NA
length: 14
J: TRBJ1-5
DNA: TGTGCCAGCAGTGAAAGGAGTTTGAATCAGCCCCAGCATTTT
CDR3: CASSERSLNQPQHF

V: TRBV27
size: NA
D: NA
length: 14
J: TRBJ1-5
DNA: TGTGCCAGCAGTCCCGGGCCTCGATATCAGCCCCAGCATTTT
CDR3: CASSPGPRYQPQHF

V: TRBV5-1
size: NA
D: TRBD2
length: 15
J: TRBJ2-1
DNA: TGCGCCAGCAGCCGCCCGGGGGGGACTTACAATGAGCAGTTCTTC
CDR3: CASSRPGGTYNEQFF

V: TRBV30
size: few
D: NA
length: 12
J: TRBJ1-2
DNA: TGTGCCTGGAGTGAGGTTAGAAATGGCTACACCTTC
CDR3: CAWSEVRNGYTF

V: TRBV9
size: NA
D: NA
length: 15
J: TRBJ1-3
DNA: TGTGCCAGCAGCGCCCTTTCGGGCTCTGGAAACACCATATATTTT
CDR3: CASSALSGSGNTIYF

V: TRBV7-6
size: NA
D: TRBD2
length: 15
J: TRBJ2-3
DNA: TGTGCCAGCAGCTTTCGGGGGGGGGTCTCAGATACGCAGTATTTT
CDR3: CASSFRGGVSDTQYF

V: TRBV7-6
size: NA
D: NA
length: 13
J: TRBJ2-2
DNA: TGTGCCAGCAGCATAGGGCACACCGGGGAGCTGTTTTTT
CDR3: CASSIGHTGELFF

V: TRBV5-1
size: few
D: NA
length: 15
J: TRBJ1-1
DNA: TGCGCCAGCAGAGGGGGTACAAGGTGGGACACTGAAGCTTTCTTT
CDR3: CASRGGTRWDTEAFF

V: TRBV6-1
size: NA
D: NA
length: 13
J: TRBJ1-2
DNA: TGTGCCAGCAGGTCCGGACAGTGGGGCGGCTACACCTTC
CDR3: CASRSGQWGGYTF

V: TRBV30
size: NA
D: NA
length: 14
J: TRBJ2-7
DNA: TGTGCCTGGAGTGGCCCTCCCCAACACTACGAGCAGTACTTC
CDR3: CAWSGPPQHYEQYF

V: TRBV7-8
size: once
D: NA
length: 15
J: TRBJ1-4
DNA: TGTGCCAGCAGTCATACAGCGTCAACTAATGAAAAACTGTTTTTT
CDR3: CASSHTASTNEKLFF

V: TRBV19
size: NA
D: NA
length: 16
J: TRBJ1-2
DNA: TGTGCCAGTAGTCAAGCAGGCGCCCGAAGGGGTTATGGCTACACCTTC
CDR3: CASSQAGARRGYGYTF

V: TRBV19
size: NA
D: TRBD1
length: 15
J: TRBJ1-2
DNA: TGTGCCAGTAGTATATTCGGACAGGGGTGGCATGGCTACACCTTC
CDR3: CASSIFGQGWHGYTF

V: TRBV6-1
size: once
D: NA
length: 12
J: TRBJ1-3
DNA: TGTGCCAGCGTTCTTGCAGGAAACACCATATATTTT
CDR3: CASVLAGNTIYF

V: TRBV30
size: NA
D: NA
length: 12
J: TRBJ1-2
DNA: TGTGCCTGGAGTCGGTCGGGGAATGGCTACACCTTC
CDR3: CAWSRSGNGYTF